This entry describes one T cell receptor (beta chain). This clone has only one observation. No antigen is known for it. No quality values exist for individual bases; no much larger clone is one base distant. This specimen belongs to a study of blood T cell repertoires in COVID-19 (dated by TCRdb to about 2020). With regard to the full study: Samples from collaborators originated in the United States, Italy and Spain and spanned both the acute and convalescent phases of COVID-19. Nearly every sample came with metadata listing a de-identified subject ID, COVID-19 status, age in years and sex. HLA class I and class II types, where available, came from metadata supplied by the sample provider rather than from assay-based typing. A freely available public database, intended as a resource for researchers studying the immune response to SARS-CoV-2, is where the repertoires were released. Deeply sampled blood TCRbeta repertoires from subjects exposed to, actively infected with, or recovered from COVID-19 were included in the dataset. The material from the prospective study consisted of cDNA or gDNA derived from T cells, B-cell-depleted T cells, or PBMCs. The samples were drawn from the first 160 participants of the ongoing ImmuneRACE study and from under 1,500 subjects provided by 6 global collaborators. The study at large found these results: Clinical and demographic metadata were provided uncurated, with the amount varying by source and participant.

Each collaborating institution followed its own protocols to collect whole blood in K2EDTA tubes. For TCRbeta analysis, collaborator samples were shipped as frozen whole blood, as isolated PBMCs, or as DNA extracted from either sample type. TCRbeta CDR3 regions were amplified from genomic DNA using the immunoSEQ Assay, a bias-controlled multiplex PCR. The authors processed their data as follows. The number of nucleated cells in each sample was estimated from the amplification of reference gene primers within the assay. To quantify the absolute abundance of each unique TCRbeta CDR3 rearrangement, sequence reads were collapsed and filtered. Productive Simpson clonality was computed per sample as the square root of Simpson's diversity index over productive rearrangements. Imported from immuneACCESS, the table was reduced by TCRdb to in-frame sequences with V and J called. These copies leave out some clones; in studies compared against another copy, an unresolved V gene accounts for under half, and the cause of the remainder is not known. For V, J and clone size, that table is used; D and trimming come from the DNA. Counted in this sample were fewer than 95,000 clones; around 88% of them appeared once. The ten most abundant clones make up approximately 0.5% of the sample.

The CDR3, from cysteine to phenylalanine, totals 14 residues. The read is trimmed to its CDR3 DNA, 42 bases read in frame from base 1. The germline V gene specifies SGHTA as CDR1 and FQGTGA as CDR2. The germline V and J ends show losses of 2 bases and 9 bases respectively, and no gene match explains 7 bases of the junction. Sequencing was done on a sample of peripheral blood. The V and J genes are TRBV7-3 and TRBJ2-1; TRBD1 matches 7 bases in the middle. The clonotype was recovered from a man in his 60s with acute or convalescent COVID-19. The bases are TGTGCCAGCAGCTTATTACGGGACAGCGGTGAGCAGTTCTTC. Its protein reads: CASSLLRDSGEQFF.